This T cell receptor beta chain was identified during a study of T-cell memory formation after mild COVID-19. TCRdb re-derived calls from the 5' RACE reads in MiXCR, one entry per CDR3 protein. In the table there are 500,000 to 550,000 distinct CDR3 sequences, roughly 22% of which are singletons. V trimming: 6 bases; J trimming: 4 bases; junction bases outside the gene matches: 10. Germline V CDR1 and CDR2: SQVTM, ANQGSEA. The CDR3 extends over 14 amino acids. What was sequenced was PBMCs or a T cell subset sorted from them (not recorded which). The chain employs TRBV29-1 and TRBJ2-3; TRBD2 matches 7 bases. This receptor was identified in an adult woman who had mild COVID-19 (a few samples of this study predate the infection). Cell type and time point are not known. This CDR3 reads CSVRTSILADTQYF. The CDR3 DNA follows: TGCAGCGTAAGGACTAGTATACTCGCAGATACGCAGTATTTT.